One and the same sample provided the 7 T cell receptor beta chains below, sequenced in a study of blood T cells in healthy people across ages. Alongside a J-beta primer mix, a sample-barcoded 5' primer served in a second PCR lasting about 6 to 11 cycles. TCRdb reprocessed the 5' RACE reads via MiXCR and lists one record per CDR3 protein. The sample lists some 1.8 million distinct CDR3 sequences; about two fifths were seen once. Sequencing input: blood. The receptors were sampled from a human donor in good health.

CDR3: CATNAGPGINEKLFF. The CDR3 DNA follows: TGTGCCACCAATGCAGGACCAGGGATAAATGAAAAACTGTTTTTT. The chain links TRBV24-1 to TRBJ1-4, with D maybe TRBD1 (5 bases). Germline CDR1 and CDR2: KGHDR and SFDVKD. V lost 8 bases, J lost 5 bases, and 17 bases lay in between. This CDR3 has 15 residues.

This clonotype was counted at least ten times. The chain recombines TRBV28 with TRBJ1-2; the match to TRBD1 covers 8 bases. Germline CDR1 and CDR2: MDHEN and SYDVKM. This CDR3 comprises 14 residues. V trimming: 5 bases; J trimming: 3 bases; junction bases outside the gene matches: 5. The CDR3 nucleotides read TGTGCCAGCAGTCGACAGGGGTTGTACTATGGCTACACCTTC. Amino acids: CASSRQGLYYGYTF.

V usage is TRBV6-1 and J usage is TRBJ2-7; D ambiguous. From germline, CDR1 is MNHNS and CDR2 SASEGT. The CDR3 has 12 amino acids. Trimming took 11 bases from V and 0 from J, leaving 11 bases between them. The CDR3 DNA reads as TGTGCCGGGATGGCAGACTCCTACGAGCAGTACTTC. Encoded protein: CAGMADSYEQYF.

This clonotype came up a few times. V is TRBV6-1 and J is TRBJ2-7; D remains ambiguous. From germline, CDR1 is MNHNS and CDR2 SASEGT. CDR3 length: 13 residues. V lost 4 bases and J 0 bases, leaving 7 bases between the germline ends. DNA of the CDR3: TGTGCCAGCAGTGCTACCAACTCCTACGAGCAGTACTTC. It encodes CASSATNSYEQYF.

This clonotype was recorded a few times. The rearrangement joins TRBV4-3 to TRBJ2-7; TRBD2 might be the D (6 bases). CDR3 length: 16 residues. The germline V gene encodes CDR1 LGHNA and CDR2 YSLEER. Trimming stripped 0 bases from V and 0 bases from J, with 12 bases between. The CDR3 bases are TGCGCCAGCAGCCAAGAGGAGGAGGGAAGCTCCTACGAGCAGTACTTC. Protein: CASSQEEEGSSYEQYF.

This clonotype was counted between two and nine times. This sequence joins TRBV6-6 and TRBJ1-2; 8 nucleotides line up with TRBD1. V gave up 10 bases and J gave up 1 base; unmatched junction bases: 14. CDR1 MNHNY and CDR2 SVGAGI come from the germline V gene (reference sequence). The CDR3 is 16 residues long. The CDR3 loop is CATGGAGGSFNYGYTF. The CDR3 DNA reads TGTGCCACCGGGGGAGCAGGGGGCTCTTTTAACTATGGCTACACCTTC.

The gene calls are TRBV20-1 and TRBJ2-4; D may match TRBD1 or TRBD2 (5 bases each). V was shortened by 3 bases and J by 13 bases, with 19 bases between the two germline ends. This CDR3 region has 13 residues. Germline assignment: CDR1 DFQATT and CDR2 SNEGSKA (reference sequence). The CDR3 DNA reads TGCAGTGCTAGTCGGGGCTACTCCTACGGGCAGTACTTC. It yields the protein CSASRGYSYGQYF.